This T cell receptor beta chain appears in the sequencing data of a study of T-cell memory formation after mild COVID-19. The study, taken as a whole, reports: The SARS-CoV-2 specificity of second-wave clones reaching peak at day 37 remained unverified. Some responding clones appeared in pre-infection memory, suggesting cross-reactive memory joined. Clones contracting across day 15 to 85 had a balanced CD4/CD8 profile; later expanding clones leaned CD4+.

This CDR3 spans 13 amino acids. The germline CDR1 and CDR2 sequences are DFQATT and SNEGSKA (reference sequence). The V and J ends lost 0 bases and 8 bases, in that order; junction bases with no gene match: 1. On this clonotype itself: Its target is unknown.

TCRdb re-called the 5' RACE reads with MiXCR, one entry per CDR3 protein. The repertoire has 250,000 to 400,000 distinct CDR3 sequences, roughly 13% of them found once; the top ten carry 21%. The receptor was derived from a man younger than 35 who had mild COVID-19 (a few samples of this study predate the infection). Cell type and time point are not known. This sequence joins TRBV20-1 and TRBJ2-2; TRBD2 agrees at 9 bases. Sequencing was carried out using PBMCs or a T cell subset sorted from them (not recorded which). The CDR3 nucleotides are TGCAGTGCTAGAGAGCTAGCGGGGGGGGAGCTGTTTTTT. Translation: CSARELAGGELFF.